Listed below are T cell receptor beta chains from one sample, sequenced in a study of cytomegalovirus exposure and HLA in healthy donors. Clones were sequenced by immunoSEQ multiplex PCR, and TCRdb holds only the in-frame ones, with some missing. Of 150,000 to 200,000 clones in the sample, approximately 79% were seen once. The sequenced sample consisted of PBMCs. These receptors were taken from a human donor in good health. The CDR3 runs from the conserved cysteine through the conserved F or W.

TRBV11-3	TRBJ1-1	CASSPQTGTNTEAFF
TRBV10-3	TRBJ1-1	CAIGSGTGTGGTEAFF
TRBV11-2	TRBJ1-1	CASSFYRAATEAFF
TRBV15	TRBJ1-6	CATSRDPSSYNSPLHF
TRBV6-5	TRBJ2-7	CASSYGIAGAYEQYF
TRBV7-2	TRBJ1-2	CASSLGAAWGYTF
TRBV7-2	TRBJ1-3	CASSQTSSGNTIYF
TRBV7-2	TRBJ2-7	CASSLAVSSSYEQYF
TRBV4-1	TRBJ1-2	CASSQPGQGNYGYTF
TRBV18	TRBJ1-4	CASSPTGALPPTNEKLFF
TRBV7-2	TRBJ1-4	CASSLTGGDLRKLFF
TRBV5-6	TRBJ2-2	CASSRPAAGELFF
TRBV7-8	TRBJ1-4	CAGSLVGAGNEKLFF
TRBV5-1	TRBJ2-2	CASSLAPATGGAYGELFF
TRBV4-3	TRBJ1-1	CASTMILRDSETEAFF
TRBV19	TRBJ2-7	CASSMNFFYEQYF
TRBV14	TRBJ1-6	CASSQDPRWNSPLHF
TRBV5-1	TRBJ1-2	CASSLTGAPTNYGYTF
TRBV5-6	TRBJ2-1	CASSRDRETGEQFF
TRBV7-3	TRBJ2-1	CASSSSGVYNEQFF
TRBV11-2	TRBJ1-1	CASSAYVTDTEAFF
TRBV4-1	TRBJ1-2	CASSQDPQGVYYGYTF
TRBV18	TRBJ2-1	CATTDLSTYNEQFF
TRBV5-4	TRBJ1-4	CASSSGQVTTNEKLFF
TRBV6-4	TRBJ2-2	CASSVSSEAGELFF
TRBV5-1	.	CASSLDPRTSYEQYF
TRBV19	TRBJ2-7	CASSIGDRGYEQYF
TRBV4-1	TRBJ2-7	CASSQGQGNTEQYF
TRBV29-1	TRBJ2-7	CSATILQGGGQYF
TRBV10-1	TRBJ2-1	CASSEKLAGGNEQFF
TRBV5-1	TRBJ1-1	CASSFRRGTEAFF
TRBV9	TRBJ1-1	CASSASSGGTEAFF
TRBV6-5	TRBJ1-2	CASSRDIRGYGYTF
TRBV19	TRBJ2-1	CASSIWDRGPEQFF
TRBV5-4	TRBJ2-5	CASSSKTDRPQETQYF
TRBV5-5	TRBJ2-7	CASSYGGVFEQYF
TRBV5-1	TRBJ1-1	CASSLEPGMNTEAFF
TRBV10-2	TRBJ1-1	CASSTSDRGGTEAFF
TRBV4-3	TRBJ1-2	CASSQLGQGGYGYTF
TRBV2	TRBJ1-4	CASSEFRNEKLFF
TRBV11-2	TRBJ2-2	CASSPRVWQNTGELFF
TRBV18	TRBJ2-7	CASSPGTGYEQYF
TRBV10-3	TRBJ1-1	CAISESRGRRAFF
TRBV7-2	TRBJ1-3	CASRSDRRWF
TRBV19	TRBJ1-2	CASSIAPTRRDGYTF
TRBV6-5	TRBJ2-3	CASSVLPSTDTQYF
TRBV4-1	TRBJ1-4	CASSPQAGVNEKLFF
TRBV5-4	TRBJ2-3	CASRKTGTHTGTQYF
TRBV7-8	TRBJ2-1	CASSWGQGTYNEQFF
TRBV7-2	TRBJ1-1	CASSPLVRGISEAFF
TRBV5-4	TRBJ2-7	CASSPSPTSGGYEQYF
TRBV4-1	TRBJ1-4	CASSQDGTGDEKLFF
TRBV19	TRBJ1-2	CASSIRGLDGYTF